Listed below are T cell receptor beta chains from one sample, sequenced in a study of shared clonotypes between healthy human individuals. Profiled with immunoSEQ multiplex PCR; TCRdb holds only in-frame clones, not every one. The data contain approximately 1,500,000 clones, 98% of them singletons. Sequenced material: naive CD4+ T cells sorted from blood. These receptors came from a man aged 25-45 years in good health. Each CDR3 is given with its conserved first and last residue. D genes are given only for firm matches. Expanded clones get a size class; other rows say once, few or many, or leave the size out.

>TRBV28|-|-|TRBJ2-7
TGTGCCAGCAGTATTACAGCAAGGGGGTACGAGCAGTACTTC
CASSITARGYEQYF
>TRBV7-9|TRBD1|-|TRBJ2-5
TGTGCCAGCAGGCCGGGACAGTACCAAGAGACCCAGTACTTC
CASRPGQYQETQYF
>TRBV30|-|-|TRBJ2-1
TGTGCCTGGCAGTCCAATGAGCAGTTCTTC
CAWQSNEQFF
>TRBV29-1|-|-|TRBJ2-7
TGCAGCGTTGGCGTATTGACCCACGCCTACGAGCAGTACTTC
CSVGVLTHAYEQYF
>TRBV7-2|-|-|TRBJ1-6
TGTGCCAGCAGCTTAGCCTACGGATCTAATTCACCCCTCCACTTT
CASSLAYGSNSPLHF
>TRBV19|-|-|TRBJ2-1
TGTGCCAGTAGTATCGGGAGACTCCGAAGCTCCTACAATGAGCAGTTCTTC
CASSIGRLRSSYNEQFF
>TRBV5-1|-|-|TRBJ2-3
TGCGCCAGCAGCTCCTACCTAAGGGAGACAGATACGCAGTATTTT
CASSSYLRETDTQYF
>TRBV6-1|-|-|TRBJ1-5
TGTGCCAGCATTGGACATAGCAATCAGCCCCAGCATTTT
CASIGHSNQPQHF
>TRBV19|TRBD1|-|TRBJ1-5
TGTGCCAGTAGTACTCCCGGGACAGGGGACAATCAGCCCCAGCATTTT
CASSTPGTGDNQPQHF
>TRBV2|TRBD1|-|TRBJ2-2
TGTGCCAGCAGAGGGACAGGGAACACCGGGGAGCTGTTTTTT
CASRGTGNTGELFF
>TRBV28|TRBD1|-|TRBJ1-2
TGTGCCAGTGGACAGGGGGCGTATGGCTACACCTTC
CASGQGAYGYTF
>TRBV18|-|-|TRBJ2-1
TGTGCCAGCTCACCGTTTAATTCCAGGGGCAATGAGCAGTTCTTC
CASSPFNSRGNEQFF
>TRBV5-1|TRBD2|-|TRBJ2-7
TGCGCCAGCAGCCTAGGTGTAGCGGGAGGAGTTCGTATGGCCTACGAGCAGTACTTC
CASSLGVAGGVRMAYEQYF
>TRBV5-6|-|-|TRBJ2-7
TGTGCCAGCAGCTTTCGTTGGCCAGGGACCTACGAGCAGTACTTC
CASSFRWPGTYEQYF
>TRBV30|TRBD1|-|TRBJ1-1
TGTGCTCGGATTGGGACAGGGATGAACACTGAAGCTTTCTTT
CARIGTGMNTEAFF
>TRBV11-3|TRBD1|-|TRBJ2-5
TGTGCCAGCAGCTTAGCGGCAGCAGGGGGCGGGGAGACCCAGTACTTC
CASSLAAAGGGETQYF
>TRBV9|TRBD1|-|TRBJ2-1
TGTGCCAGCAGCGCACAGGGGTATGAGCAGTTCTTC
CASSAQGYEQFF
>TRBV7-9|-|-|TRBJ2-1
TGTGCCAGCAGCTTAGGCCCCGTCGCCTACAATGAGCAGTTCTTC
CASSLGPVAYNEQFF
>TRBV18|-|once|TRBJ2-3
TGTGCCAGCTCACCCGTCCCACTGAGCGGCCTTAGCACAGATACGCAGTATTTT
CASSPVPLSGLSTDTQYF
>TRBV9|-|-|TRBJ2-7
TGTGCCAGCAGCGTGGCGGCTAGCAAAGCCTACGAGCAGTACTTC
CASSVAASKAYEQYF
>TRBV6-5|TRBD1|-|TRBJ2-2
TGTGCCAGCAGTTACGACAACAGGGGCCTCACCGGGGAGCTGTTTTTT
CASSYDNRGLTGELFF
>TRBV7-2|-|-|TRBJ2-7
TGTGCCAGCAGCTTAAAAGGGGGCGAGCAGTACTTC
CASSLKGGEQYF
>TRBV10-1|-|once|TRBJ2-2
TGCGCCAGCAGTGAGCGACACAACACCGGGGAGCTGTTTTTT
CASSERHNTGELFF
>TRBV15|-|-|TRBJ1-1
TGTGCCACCAGCAGAGTTTCCTGGAGCGGACGGAACACTGAAGCTTTCTTT
CATSRVSWSGRNTEAFF
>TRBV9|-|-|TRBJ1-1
TGTGCCAGCAGCGTTCTGGACAGCTTGAACACTGAAGCTTTCTTT
CASSVLDSLNTEAFF
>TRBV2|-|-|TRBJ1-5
TGTGCCAGCACAGGGGCCTATAGCAATCAGCCCCAGCATTTT
CASTGAYSNQPQHF
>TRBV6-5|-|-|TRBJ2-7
TGTGCCAGCAGTTCCGGCCTCCGGGCCCCCTACGAGCAGTACTTC
CASSSGLRAPYEQYF
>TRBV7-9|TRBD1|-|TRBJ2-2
TGTGCCAGCGGGCACCTTGACAGGGGGAACACCGGGGAGCTGTTTTTT
CASGHLDRGNTGELFF
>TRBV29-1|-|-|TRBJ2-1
TGCAGCATCTCCGGGACGGTGAACAATGAGCAGTTCTTC
CSISGTVNNEQFF
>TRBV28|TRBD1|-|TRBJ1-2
TGTGCCAGCAGTTTTGGAGGGGGCTTAATTGGCTACACCTTC
CASSFGGGLIGYTF
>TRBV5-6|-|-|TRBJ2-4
TGTGCCAGCAGCTTGTACAAGGAGGGAAACATTCAGTACTTC
CASSLYKEGNIQYF
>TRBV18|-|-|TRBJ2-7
TGTGCCAGCTCATCCTCGGTGGAGCAGTACTTC
CASSSSVEQYF
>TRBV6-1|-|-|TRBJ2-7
TGTGCCAGTAGACTGGAGTGGGCTCGCGAGCAGTACTTC
CASRLEWAREQYF
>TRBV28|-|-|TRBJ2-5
TGTGCCAGCGGAGTGACCCAGTACTTC
CASGVTQYF
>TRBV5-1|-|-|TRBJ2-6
TGCGCCAGCAGCTACCCTTTGGTCTCTGGGGCCAACGTCCTGACTTTC
CASSYPLVSGANVLTF
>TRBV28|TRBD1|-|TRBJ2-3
TGTGCCAGCAACATCGGACAGGGCACAGATACGCAGTATTTT
CASNIGQGTDTQYF
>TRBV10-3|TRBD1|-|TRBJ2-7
TGTGCCATCAGTGAGTCGGGTAGGGGGCGCGAGCAGTACTTC
CAISESGRGREQYF
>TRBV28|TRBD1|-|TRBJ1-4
TGTGCCAGCAGGGGGACAGGGAATGAAAAACTGTTTTTT
CASRGTGNEKLFF
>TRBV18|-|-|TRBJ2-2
TGTGCCAGCTCACCTCGGGCCGACACCGGGGAGCTGTTTTTT
CASSPRADTGELFF
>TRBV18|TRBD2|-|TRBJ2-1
TGTGCCAGCTCACCACCGAGCGGGAGGGCCATCAATGAGCAGTTCTTC
CASSPPSGRAINEQFF
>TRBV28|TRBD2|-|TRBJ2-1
TGTGCCAGCAGACCGGGACTAGCGGGAGTGTGGGAGCAGTTCTTC
CASRPGLAGVWEQFF
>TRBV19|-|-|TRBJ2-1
TGTGCCAGTAGTATCAAGTCGCATCGGAGCAATGAGCAGTTCTTC
CASSIKSHRSNEQFF
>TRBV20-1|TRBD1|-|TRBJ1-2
TGCACTGGTGTACAGGGGGATGGCTACACCTTC
CTGVQGDGYTF
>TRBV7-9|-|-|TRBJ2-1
TGTGCCAGCAGCCTTGACCGCATGAATGAGCAGTTCTTC
CASSLDRMNEQFF
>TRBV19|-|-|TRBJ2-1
TGTGCCAGTAGTATCTCCTTTAGGGAGCAGTTCTTC
CASSISFREQFF
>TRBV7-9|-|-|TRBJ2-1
TGTGCCAGCGGGGAGGATGAACAGTTCTTC
CASGEDEQFF
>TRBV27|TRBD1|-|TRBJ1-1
TGTGCCAGCAGTTCACTAACCGGGACAGGGATTTTTATGAACACTGAAGCTTTCTTT
CASSSLTGTGIFMNTEAFF
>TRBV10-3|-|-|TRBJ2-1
TGTGCCATCAGTGAGCCGCGCTCCCCCGCTGGCAATGAGCAGTTCTTC
CAISEPRSPAGNEQFF
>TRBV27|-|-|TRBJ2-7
TGTGCCAGCAGGTACAGGGCCTCCTACGAGCAGTACTTC
CASRYRASYEQYF
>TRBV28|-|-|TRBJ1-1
TGTGCCAGCAGCCGAATCGGACAGTTGAACACTGAAGCTTTCTTT
CASSRIGQLNTEAFF
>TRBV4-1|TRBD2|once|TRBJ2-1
TGCGCCAGCAGCCATCCTGGGGGGAGGGGCGAGCAGTTCTTC
CASSHPGGRGEQFF
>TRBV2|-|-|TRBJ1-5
TGTGCCAGCAGTGAAGGCGGACGGCGATCCAATCAGCCCCAGCATTTT
CASSEGGRRSNQPQHF
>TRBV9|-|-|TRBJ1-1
TGTGCCAGCAGCGTAGCCGGCAGTCTGAACACTGAAGCTTTCTTT
CASSVAGSLNTEAFF
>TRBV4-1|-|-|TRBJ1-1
TGCGCCAGCAGCCAATCCTTGTCGCGGGGGCCCGGACGGAACACTGAAGCTTTCTTT
CASSQSLSRGPGRNTEAFF
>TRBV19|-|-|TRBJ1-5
TGTGCCAGTAGTGGGAGGATGGGTAGCAATCAGCCCCAGCATTTT
CASSGRMGSNQPQHF
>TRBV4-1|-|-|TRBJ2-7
TGCGCCAGCAGCCCCACCGGGACCCAATCCTACGAGCAGTACTTC
CASSPTGTQSYEQYF
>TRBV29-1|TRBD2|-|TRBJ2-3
TGCAGCGTTGAAATAGCGGGAGCGGCTACAGATACGCAGTATTTT
CSVEIAGAATDTQYF
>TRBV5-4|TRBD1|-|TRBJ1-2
TGTGCCAGCAGCTCACGGACAGGGAGCTATGGCTACACCTTC
CASSSRTGSYGYTF
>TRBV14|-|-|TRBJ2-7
TGTGCCAGCAGCCAAGATCGTATGGCACCGAGGGCGAACTTC
CASSQDRMAPRANF